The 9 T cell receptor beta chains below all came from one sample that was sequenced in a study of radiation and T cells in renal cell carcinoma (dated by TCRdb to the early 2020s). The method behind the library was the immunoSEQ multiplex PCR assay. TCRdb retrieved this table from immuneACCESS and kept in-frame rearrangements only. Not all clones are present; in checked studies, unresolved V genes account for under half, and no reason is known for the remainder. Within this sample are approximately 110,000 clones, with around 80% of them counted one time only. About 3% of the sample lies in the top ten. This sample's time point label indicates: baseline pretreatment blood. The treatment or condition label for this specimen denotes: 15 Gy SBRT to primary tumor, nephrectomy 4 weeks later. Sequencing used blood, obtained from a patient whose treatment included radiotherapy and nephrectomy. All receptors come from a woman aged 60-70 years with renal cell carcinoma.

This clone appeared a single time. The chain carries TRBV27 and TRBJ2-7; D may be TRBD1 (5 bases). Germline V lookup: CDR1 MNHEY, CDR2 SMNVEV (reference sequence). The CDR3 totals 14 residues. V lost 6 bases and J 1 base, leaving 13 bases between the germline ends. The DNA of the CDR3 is TGTGCCAGCAGCTTTTCGACAGCATCCTACGAGCAGTACTTC. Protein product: CASSFSTASYEQYF.

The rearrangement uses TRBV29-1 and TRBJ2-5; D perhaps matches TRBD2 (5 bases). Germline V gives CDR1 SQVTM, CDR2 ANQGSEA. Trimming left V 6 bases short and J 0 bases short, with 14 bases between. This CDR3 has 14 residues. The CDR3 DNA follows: TGCAGCGTAGGCGGGCTGCGGTACCAAGAGACCCAGTACTTC. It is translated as CSVGGLRYQETQYF.

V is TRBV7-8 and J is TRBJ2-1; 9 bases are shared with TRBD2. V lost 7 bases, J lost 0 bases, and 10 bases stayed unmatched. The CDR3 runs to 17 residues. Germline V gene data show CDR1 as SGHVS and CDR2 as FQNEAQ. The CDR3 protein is CASTSSGNTYSYNEQFF. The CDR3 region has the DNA TGTGCCAGCACGTCTAGCGGGAATACCTACTCCTACAATGAGCAGTTCTTC.

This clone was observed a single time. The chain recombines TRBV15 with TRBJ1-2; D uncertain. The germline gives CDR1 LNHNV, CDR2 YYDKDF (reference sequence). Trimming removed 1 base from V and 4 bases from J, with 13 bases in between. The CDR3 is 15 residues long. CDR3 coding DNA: TGTGCCACCAGCAGAGCCCCCAGCCTCAGCTATGGCTACACCTTC. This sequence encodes CATSRAPSLSYGYTF.

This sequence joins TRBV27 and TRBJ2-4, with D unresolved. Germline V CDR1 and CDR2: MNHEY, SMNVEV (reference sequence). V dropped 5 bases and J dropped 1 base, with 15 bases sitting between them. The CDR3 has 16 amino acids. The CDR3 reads CASSASYFGAKNIQYF. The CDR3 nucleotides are TGTGCCAGCAGTGCCTCCTACTTTGGGGCCAAAAACATTCAGTACTTC.

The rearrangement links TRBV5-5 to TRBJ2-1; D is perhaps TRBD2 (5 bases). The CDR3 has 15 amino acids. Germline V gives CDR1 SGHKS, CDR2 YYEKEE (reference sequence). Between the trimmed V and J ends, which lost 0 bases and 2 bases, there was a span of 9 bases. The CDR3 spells CASSLDGVTYNEQFF. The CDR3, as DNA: TGTGCCAGCAGCTTGGACGGGGTAACCTACAATGAGCAGTTCTTC.

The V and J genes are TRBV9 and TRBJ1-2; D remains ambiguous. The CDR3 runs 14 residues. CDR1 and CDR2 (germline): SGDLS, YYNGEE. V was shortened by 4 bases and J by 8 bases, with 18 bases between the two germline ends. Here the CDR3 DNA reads TGTGCCAGCAGCCCAGATGTCCCTAGGAACGGCTACACCTTC. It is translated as CASSPDVPRNGYTF.

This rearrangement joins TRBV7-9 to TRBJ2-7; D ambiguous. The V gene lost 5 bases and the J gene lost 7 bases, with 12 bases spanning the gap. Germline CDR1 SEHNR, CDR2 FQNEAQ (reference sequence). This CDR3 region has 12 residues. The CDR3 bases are TGTGCCAGCAGCCCCGCTAAAGGGGAGCAGTACTTC. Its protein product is CASSPAKGEQYF.

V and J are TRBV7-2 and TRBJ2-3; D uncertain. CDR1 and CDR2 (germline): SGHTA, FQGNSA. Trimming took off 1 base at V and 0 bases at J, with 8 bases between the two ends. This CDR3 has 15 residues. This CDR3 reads CASSLENLSTDTQYF. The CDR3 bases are TGTGCCAGCAGCTTAGAGAACCTTAGCACAGATACGCAGTATTTT.